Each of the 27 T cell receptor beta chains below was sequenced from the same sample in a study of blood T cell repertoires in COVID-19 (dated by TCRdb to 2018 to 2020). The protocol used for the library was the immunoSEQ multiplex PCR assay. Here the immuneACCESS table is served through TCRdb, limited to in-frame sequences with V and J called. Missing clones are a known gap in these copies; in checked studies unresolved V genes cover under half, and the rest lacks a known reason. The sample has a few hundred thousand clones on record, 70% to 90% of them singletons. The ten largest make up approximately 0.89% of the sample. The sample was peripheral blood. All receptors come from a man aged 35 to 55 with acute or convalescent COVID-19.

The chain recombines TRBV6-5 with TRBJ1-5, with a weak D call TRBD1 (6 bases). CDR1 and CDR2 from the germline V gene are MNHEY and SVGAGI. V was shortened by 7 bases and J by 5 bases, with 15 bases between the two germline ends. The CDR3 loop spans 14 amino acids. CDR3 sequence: CASKTGKSDQPQHF. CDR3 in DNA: TGTGCCAGCAAAACAGGGAAAAGTGATCAGCCCCAGCATTTT.

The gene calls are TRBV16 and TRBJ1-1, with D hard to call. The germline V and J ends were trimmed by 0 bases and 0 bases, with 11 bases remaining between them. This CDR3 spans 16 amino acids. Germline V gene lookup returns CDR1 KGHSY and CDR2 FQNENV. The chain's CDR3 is CASSQSNSLMNTEAFF. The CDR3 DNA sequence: TGTGCCAGCAGCCAATCCAACTCCCTCATGAACACTGAAGCTTTCTTT.

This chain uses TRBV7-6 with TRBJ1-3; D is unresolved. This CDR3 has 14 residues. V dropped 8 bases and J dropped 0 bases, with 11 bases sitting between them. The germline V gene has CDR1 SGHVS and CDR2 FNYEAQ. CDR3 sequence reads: CASAADLSGNTIYF. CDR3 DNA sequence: TGTGCCAGCGCGGCAGACCTCTCTGGAAACACCATATATTTT.

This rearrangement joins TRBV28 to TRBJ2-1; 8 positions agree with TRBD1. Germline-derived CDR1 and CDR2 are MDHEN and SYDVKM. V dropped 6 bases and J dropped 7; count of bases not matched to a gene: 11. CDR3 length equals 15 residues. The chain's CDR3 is CASSWGTGEGNEQFF. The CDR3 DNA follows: TGTGCCAGCAGCTGGGGGACAGGTGAAGGGAATGAGCAGTTCTTC.

The CDR3 DNA is TGTGCCAGCACCCCCAGGGCGAACACTGAAGCTTTCTTT. Protein: CASTPRANTEAFF. The chain carries TRBV6-5 and TRBJ1-1; possibly TRBD1 for D (5 bases). V was pared by 7 bases and J by 1 base, with 10 bases between. CDR1 and CDR2 from the germline V gene are MNHEY and SVGAGI. This CDR3 spans 13 amino acids.

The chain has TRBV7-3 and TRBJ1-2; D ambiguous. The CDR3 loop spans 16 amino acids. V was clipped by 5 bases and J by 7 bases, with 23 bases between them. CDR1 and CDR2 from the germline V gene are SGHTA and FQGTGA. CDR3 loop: CASSLLGGSAVGGYTF. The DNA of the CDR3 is TGTGCCAGCAGCCTCCTTGGAGGTTCGGCGGTAGGTGGCTACACCTTC.

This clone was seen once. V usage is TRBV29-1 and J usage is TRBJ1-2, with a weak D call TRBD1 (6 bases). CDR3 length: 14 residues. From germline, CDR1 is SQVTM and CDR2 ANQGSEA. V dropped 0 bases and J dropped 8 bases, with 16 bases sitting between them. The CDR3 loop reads CSVEEGRGHGGYTF. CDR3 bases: TGCAGCGTTGAAGAGGGCAGGGGTCACGGGGGCTACACCTTC. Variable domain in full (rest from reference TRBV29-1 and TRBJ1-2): SAVISQKPSRDICQRGTSLTIQCQVDSQVTMMFWYRQQPGQSLTLIATANQGSEATYESGFVIDKFPISRPNLTFSTLTVSNMSPEDSSIYLCSVEEGRGHGGYTFGSGTRLTVV.

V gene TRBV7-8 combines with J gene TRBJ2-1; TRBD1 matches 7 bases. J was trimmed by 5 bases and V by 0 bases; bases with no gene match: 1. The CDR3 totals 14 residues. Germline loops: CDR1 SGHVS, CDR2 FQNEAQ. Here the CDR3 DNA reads TGTGCCAGCAGCTTAGCGACAGGGCACAATGAGCAGTTCTTC. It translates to CASSLATGHNEQFF.

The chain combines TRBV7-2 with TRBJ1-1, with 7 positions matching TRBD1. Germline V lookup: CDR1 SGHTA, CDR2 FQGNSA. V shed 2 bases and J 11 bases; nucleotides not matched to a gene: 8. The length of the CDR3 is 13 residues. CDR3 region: CASSLISGGEAFF. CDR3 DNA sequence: TGTGCCAGCAGCTTAATCTCAGGGGGTGAGGCTTTCTTT.

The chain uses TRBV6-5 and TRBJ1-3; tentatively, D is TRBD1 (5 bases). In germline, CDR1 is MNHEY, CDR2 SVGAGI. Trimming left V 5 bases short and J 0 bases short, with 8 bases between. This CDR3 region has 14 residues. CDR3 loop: CASSQGFSGNTIYF. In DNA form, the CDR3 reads TGTGCCAGCAGTCAGGGTTTCTCTGGAAACACCATATATTTT.

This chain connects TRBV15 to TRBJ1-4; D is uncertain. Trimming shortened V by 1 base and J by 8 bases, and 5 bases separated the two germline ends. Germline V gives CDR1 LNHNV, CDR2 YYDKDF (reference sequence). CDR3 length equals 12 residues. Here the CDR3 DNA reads TGTGCCACCAGCAGAGTCGGGGAAAAACTGTTTTTT. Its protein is CATSRVGEKLFF.

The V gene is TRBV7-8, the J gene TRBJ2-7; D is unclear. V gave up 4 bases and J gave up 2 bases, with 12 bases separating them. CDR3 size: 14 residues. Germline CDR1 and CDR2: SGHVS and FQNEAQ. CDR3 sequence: CASSSEVVPYEQYF. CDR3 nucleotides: TGTGCCAGCAGCTCCGAGGTAGTCCCCTACGAGCAGTACTTC.

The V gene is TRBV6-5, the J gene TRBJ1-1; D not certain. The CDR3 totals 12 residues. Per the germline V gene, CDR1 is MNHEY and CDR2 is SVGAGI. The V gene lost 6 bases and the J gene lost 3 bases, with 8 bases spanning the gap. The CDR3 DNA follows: TGTGCCAGCAGAACAGAATACACTGAAGCTTTCTTT. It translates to CASRTEYTEAFF.

The CDR3 here is CASEGGLAGANEQFF. The CDR3 DNA is TGTGCCAGCGAGGGCGGGCTAGCGGGGGCCAATGAGCAGTTCTTC. The rearrangement links TRBV7-9 to TRBJ2-1, with TRBD2 identical over 10 bases. CDR3 length equals 15 residues. V lost 8 bases and J lost 6; bases outside the gene matches: 10. Germline V gives CDR1 SEHNR, CDR2 FQNEAQ (reference sequence).

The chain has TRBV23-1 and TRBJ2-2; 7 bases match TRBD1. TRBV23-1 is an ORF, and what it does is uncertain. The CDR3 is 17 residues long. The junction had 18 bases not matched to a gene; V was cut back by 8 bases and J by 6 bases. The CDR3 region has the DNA TGCGCCAGCGGCGGACAGGCCATGACCGAGGAGGCCGGGGAGCTGTTTTTT. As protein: CASGGQAMTEEAGELFF.

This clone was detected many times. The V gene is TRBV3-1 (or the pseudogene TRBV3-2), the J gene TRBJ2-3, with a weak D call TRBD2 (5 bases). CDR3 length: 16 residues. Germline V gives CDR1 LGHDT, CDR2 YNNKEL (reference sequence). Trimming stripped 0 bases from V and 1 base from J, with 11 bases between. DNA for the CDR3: TGTGCCAGCAGCCAAGATAGGTCGCGGGGCACAGATACGCAGTATTTT. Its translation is CASSQDRSRGTDTQYF.

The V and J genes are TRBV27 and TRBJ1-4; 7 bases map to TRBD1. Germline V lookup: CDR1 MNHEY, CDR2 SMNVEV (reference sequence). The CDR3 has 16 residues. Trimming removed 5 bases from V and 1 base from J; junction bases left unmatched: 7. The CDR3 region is CASSRQGGRTNEKLFF. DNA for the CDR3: TGTGCCAGCAGTCGGCAGGGGGGAAGAACTAATGAAAAACTGTTTTTT.

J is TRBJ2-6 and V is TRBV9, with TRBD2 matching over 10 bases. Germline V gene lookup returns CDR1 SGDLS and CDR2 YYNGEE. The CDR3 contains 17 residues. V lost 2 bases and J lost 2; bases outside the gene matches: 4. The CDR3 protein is CASSVTAGGPGANVLTF. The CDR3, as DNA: TGTGCCAGCAGCGTTACAGCGGGGGGGCCTGGGGCCAACGTCCTGACTTTC.

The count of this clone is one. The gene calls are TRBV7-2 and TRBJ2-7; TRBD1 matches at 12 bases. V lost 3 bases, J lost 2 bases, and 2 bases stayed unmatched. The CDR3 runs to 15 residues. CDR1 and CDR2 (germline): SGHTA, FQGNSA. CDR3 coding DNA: TGTGCCAGCAGCTTCGGGACAGGGGGCGCCTACGAGCAGTACTTC. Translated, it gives CASSFGTGGAYEQYF.

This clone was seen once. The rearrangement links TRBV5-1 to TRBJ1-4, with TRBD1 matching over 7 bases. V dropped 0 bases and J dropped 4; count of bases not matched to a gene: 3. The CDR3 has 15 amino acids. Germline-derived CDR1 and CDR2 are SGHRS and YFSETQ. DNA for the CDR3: TGCGCCAGCAGCTTGGGGCCAGGGGGTAATGAAAAACTGTTTTTT. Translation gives CASSLGPGGNEKLFF. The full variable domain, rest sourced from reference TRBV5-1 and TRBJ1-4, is KAGVTQTPRYLIKTRGQQVTLSCSPISGHRSVSWYQQTPGQGLQFLFEYFSETQRNKGNFPGRFSGRQFSNSRSEMNVSTLELGDSALYLCASSLGPGGNEKLFFGSGTQLSVL.

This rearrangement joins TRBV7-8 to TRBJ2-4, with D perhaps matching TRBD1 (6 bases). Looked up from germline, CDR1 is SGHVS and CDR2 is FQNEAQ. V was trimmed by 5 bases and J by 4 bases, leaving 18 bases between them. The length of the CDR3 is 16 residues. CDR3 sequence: CASSLGEDRIKNIQYF. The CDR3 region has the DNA TGTGCCAGCAGCCTAGGGGAAGACAGGATTAAAAACATTCAGTACTTC. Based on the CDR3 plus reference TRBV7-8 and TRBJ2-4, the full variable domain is GAGVSQSPRYKVAKRGQDVALRCDPISGHVSLFWYQQALGQGPEFLTYFQNEAQLDKSGLPSDRFFAERPEGSVSTLKIQRTQQEDSAVYLCASSLGEDRIKNIQYFGAGTRLSVL.

This CDR3 is CASSPLAGTLYNEQFF. The CDR3 nucleotides are TGTGCCAGCAGTCCCCTAGCGGGGACACTATACAATGAGCAGTTCTTC. The chain has TRBV28 and TRBJ2-1; 9 nucleotides match TRBD2. V shed 5 bases and J 4 bases; nucleotides not matched to a gene: 9. CDR3 length: 16 residues. Germline V gene sequence: CDR1 MDHEN, CDR2 SYDVKM.

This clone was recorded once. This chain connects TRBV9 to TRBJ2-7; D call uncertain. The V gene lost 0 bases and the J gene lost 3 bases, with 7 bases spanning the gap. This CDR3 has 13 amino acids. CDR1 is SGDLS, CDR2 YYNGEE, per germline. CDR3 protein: CASSVAHGYEQYF. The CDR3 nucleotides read TGTGCCAGCAGCGTAGCCCACGGCTACGAGCAGTACTTC.

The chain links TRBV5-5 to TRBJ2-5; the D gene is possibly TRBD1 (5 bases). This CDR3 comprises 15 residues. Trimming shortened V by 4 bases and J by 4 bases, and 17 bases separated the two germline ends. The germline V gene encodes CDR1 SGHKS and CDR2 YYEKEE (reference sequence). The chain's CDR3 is CASSPKTGPPETQYF. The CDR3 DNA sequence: TGTGCCAGCAGCCCGAAAACAGGCCCCCCAGAGACCCAGTACTTC.

The CDR3 region has the DNA TGTGCCAGCAGTCCCCCTATAGGACAAAACTATGGCTACACCTTC. Residues: CASSPPIGQNYGYTF. The chain couples TRBV28 to TRBJ1-2, with D perhaps matching TRBD1 (5 bases). Trimming took off 5 bases at V and 2 bases at J, with 15 bases between the two ends. Germline V gives CDR1 MDHEN, CDR2 SYDVKM. The CDR3 runs to 15 residues.

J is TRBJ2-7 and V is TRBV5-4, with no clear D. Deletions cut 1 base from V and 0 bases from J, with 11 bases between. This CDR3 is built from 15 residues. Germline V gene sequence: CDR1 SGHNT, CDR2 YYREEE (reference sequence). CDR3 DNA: TGTGCCAGCAGCTTGCCAGGCGCGTCCTCCTACGAGCAGTACTTC. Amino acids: CASSLPGASSYEQYF.

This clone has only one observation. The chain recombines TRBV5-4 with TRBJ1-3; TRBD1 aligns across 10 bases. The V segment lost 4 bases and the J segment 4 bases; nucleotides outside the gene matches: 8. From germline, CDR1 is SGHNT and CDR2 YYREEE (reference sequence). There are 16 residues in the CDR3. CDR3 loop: CASSARDRGTGNTIYF. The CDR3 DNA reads TGTGCCAGCAGCGCTCGGGACAGGGGCACCGGAAACACCATATATTTT.